Each of the 15 T cell receptor beta chains below was sequenced from the same sample in a study of shared clonotypes between healthy human individuals. Here immunoSEQ multiplex PCR was the method, and the copy in TCRdb shows in-frame clones only, minus some. The sample has around 700,000 clones, around 72% seen once. The sample consisted of memory CD4+ T cells sorted from blood. Subset: CD45RA-negative fraction. The source is a woman aged 30 to 39 in good health.

The genes are TRBV9 and TRBJ2-7, with no clear D. CDR1 is SGDLS and CDR2 is YYNGEE in the germline V gene. The CDR3 spans 14 residues. The ends were cut back, 2 bases at V and 3 bases at J, with 12 bases in the middle. CDR3 sequence reads: CASSVEQFNYEQYF. In DNA form, the CDR3 reads TGTGCCAGCAGCGTTGAACAATTCAACTACGAGCAGTACTTC.

This chain joins TRBV6-1 and TRBJ1-1; D gene unclear. The V and J ends lost 2 bases and 0 bases respectively, with 7 bases between them. The CDR3 sequence is 14 residues long. Per germline, CDR1 MNHNS and CDR2 SASEGT. CDR3 sequence reads: CASSEQSLNTEAFF. The CDR3 DNA is TGTGCCAGCAGTGAACAGAGCTTGAACACTGAAGCTTTCTTT.

The V gene is TRBV29-1, the J gene TRBJ2-1; no reliable D call. V lost 7 bases, J lost 2 bases, and 12 bases lay in between. The CDR3 consists of 13 residues. The germline gives CDR1 SQVTM, CDR2 ANQGSEA. The CDR3 here is CSAHDRPYNEQFF. The CDR3 DNA reads TGCAGCGCCCACGACCGTCCCTACAATGAGCAGTTCTTC.

The J gene is TRBJ2-7, the V gene TRBV6-1; 7 bases line up with TRBD2. CDR1 is MNHNS and CDR2 is SASEGT in the germline V gene. V dropped 2 bases and J dropped 7; count of bases not matched to a gene: 11. There are 15 residues in the CDR3. CDR3 sequence reads: CASSEWGEGSREQYF. For the CDR3, the DNA is TGTGCCAGCAGTGAATGGGGGGAGGGATCGAGGGAGCAGTACTTC.

J is TRBJ2-7 and V is TRBV25-1; 8 nucleotides match TRBD1. This CDR3 has 18 amino acids. With 3 bases clipped from V and 0 bases from J, the junction kept 13 bases outside the gene matches. CDR1 and CDR2 (germline): MGHDK, SYGVNS. DNA for the CDR3: TGTGCCAGCAGTGAGCTCGGACAGGGCGTATCTAGCTCCTACGAGCAGTACTTC. This translates into CASSELGQGVSSSYEQYF.

The CDR3 nucleotides read TGTGCCAGCTCACCGGCCTCGGGGCTTCTAAATGAGCAGTTCTTC. This codes for CASSPASGLLNEQFF. This sequence joins TRBV18 and TRBJ2-1, with D tentatively TRBD1 or TRBD2 (5 bases each). V was trimmed by 3 bases and J by 7 bases, leaving 16 bases between them. The CDR3 has 15 amino acids. CDR1 and CDR2 (germline): KGHSH, LQKENI.

The genes are TRBV6-1 and TRBJ2-3; 13 bases line up with TRBD2. Trimming at V came to 5 bases and at J to 8 bases, leaving 7 bases not matched to a gene. The CDR3 runs 15 residues. The germline V gene has CDR1 MNHNS and CDR2 SASEGT. The CDR3, as DNA: TGTGCCAGCAGTCCCACTAGCGGGAGGGCCGGTACGCAGTATTTT. Its protein is CASSPTSGRAGTQYF.

CDR3 region: CASSLGITGINTEAFF. DNA of the CDR3: TGCGCCAGCAGCTTGGGAATAACTGGGATCAACACTGAAGCTTTCTTT. This chain uses TRBV5-1 with TRBJ1-1; D is unclear. The CDR3 runs to 16 residues. V lost 0 bases and J lost 2, with 14 bases in between. Germline CDR1 SGHRS, CDR2 YFSETQ.

This rearrangement joins TRBV5-6 to TRBJ2-5; D not certain. Germline V gene sequence: CDR1 SGHDT, CDR2 YYEEEE. The V gene lost 3 bases and the J gene lost 2 bases, with 14 bases spanning the gap. This CDR3 has 15 amino acids. The CDR3 here is CASSSPETFQETQYF. CDR3 DNA: TGTGCCAGCAGCTCCCCTGAGACTTTTCAAGAGACCCAGTACTTC.

CDR3 coding DNA: TGTGCCAGCAGCCGGGACCCATCTATAGCCAAAAACATTCAGTACTTC. Translated, it gives CASSRDPSIAKNIQYF. The chain links TRBV16 to TRBJ2-4; D could derive from TRBD1 or TRBD2 (5 bases each). The CDR3 has 16 amino acids. Germline values: CDR1 KGHSY, CDR2 FQNENV. The V and J ends lost 4 bases and 0 bases respectively, with 13 bases between them.

The V and J genes are TRBV6-1 and TRBJ2-7, with TRBD2 matching over 9 bases. CDR3 length: 14 amino acids. The germline V gene encodes CDR1 MNHNS and CDR2 SASEGT. The V gene end was trimmed by 6 bases and the J gene end by 5 bases; junction bases not matched to a gene: 8. CDR3 DNA: TGTGCCAGCAGAGTGTTAGCGGGAGTCAACGAGCAGTACTTC. It codes for CASRVLAGVNEQYF.

The chain is built from TRBV18 and TRBJ1-1, with 8 bases matching TRBD1. The CDR3 loop spans 15 amino acids. V was pared by 2 bases and J by 2 bases, with 4 bases of the junction left unmatched. Germline V gene sequence: CDR1 KGHSH, CDR2 LQKENI. The CDR3 nucleotides read TGTGCCAGCTCACCAAGGGCAGGGGGCAACACTGAAGCTTTCTTT. Residues: CASSPRAGGNTEAFF.

V and J are TRBV7-9 and TRBJ2-1, with 11 bases lining up with TRBD2. Germline loops: CDR1 SEHNR, CDR2 FQNEAQ (reference sequence). CDR3 length: 15 amino acids. The V and J ends lost 5 bases and 5 bases, in that order; junction bases with no gene match: 5. The CDR3 DNA sequence: TGTGCCAGCAGCCCGACTAGCGGGACGCACAATGAGCAGTTCTTC. This codes for CASSPTSGTHNEQFF.

This clone turned up a few times. The rearrangement links TRBV4-2 to TRBJ2-5; 13 bases fit TRBD2. The CDR3 is 15 amino acids. Unmatched junction bases numbered 1, after V lost 1 base and J lost 5 bases. From germline, CDR1 is LGHNA and CDR2 YNFKEQ. The CDR3 bases are TGTGCCAGCAGCCAAGCGACTAGCGGGAGGGAGACCCAGTACTTC. Amino acids: CASSQATSGRETQYF.

The chain employs TRBV7-2 and TRBJ2-1, with 7 bases identical to TRBD2. CDR3 length: 15 residues. The germline V gene encodes CDR1 SGHTA and CDR2 FQGNSA. With 8 bases clipped from V and 10 bases from J, the junction kept 17 bases outside the gene matches. CDR3 amino acids: CASWEPWGRAREQFF. The CDR3 nucleotides read TGTGCCAGCTGGGAACCCTGGGGGAGGGCCCGGGAGCAGTTCTTC.